This TCR beta chain was captured in a study of beta chain features in type 1 diabetes. General observations from the study: People with Type 1 diabetes carried modestly yet significantly shorter TCRB CDR3s in all four CD4+ subsets.

This clone has only a few counts. Its antigen is not known. Sequencing targeted expressed TCRB transcripts, as all isolated RNA had been reverse transcribed. Data came from immunoSEQ multiplex PCR; TCRdb stores just in-frame clones and leaves some out. Of approximately 150,000 clones listed, around an eighth are singletons. In germline, CDR1 is SQVTM, CDR2 ANQGSEA. The CDR3 totals 13 residues. The V and J ends lost 5 bases and 6 bases respectively, with 13 bases between them. The chain carries TRBV29-1 and TRBJ2-2; D is perhaps TRBD1 (5 bases). What was sequenced was central memory CD4+ T cells from blood. This clonotype was obtained from a man aged 18 to 35 with type 1 diabetes. CDR3 nucleotides: TGCAGCGTTCATAGCAGGGTTGCCGGGGAGCTGTTTTTT. Amino acids: CSVHSRVAGELFF.